The rows below give T cell receptor beta chains drawn from one sample of a study of blood T cell repertoires in COVID-19. Assay used: immunoSEQ multiplex PCR; TCRdb lists only in-frame clones, some missing. The table includes about half a million clones, 70% to 90% detected once. Sequenced material: peripheral blood. The source is a human donor in a cohort sampled during active COVID-19. Each CDR3 is given with its conserved first and last residue. Expanded clones are given a class, and other clones once, few, many or no size at all.

j_call: TRBJ2-1
clone_size: NA
v_call: TRBV29-1
cdr3_aa: CSVPGTSYNEQFF

j_call: TRBJ1-6
clone_size: NA
v_call: TRBV7-2
cdr3_aa: CASSPQGSVDSPLHF

j_call: TRBJ2-3
clone_size: once
v_call: TRBV30
cdr3_aa: CAWSVKAASTDTQYF

j_call: TRBJ2-1
clone_size: NA
v_call: TRBV5-4
cdr3_aa: CASSLGQGVNNEQFF

j_call: TRBJ1-5
clone_size: NA
v_call: TRBV19
cdr3_aa: CASRLGGSRGNQPQHF

j_call: TRBJ1-1
clone_size: NA
v_call: TRBV2
cdr3_aa: CASSLGALNTEAFF

j_call: TRBJ1-6
clone_size: NA
v_call: TRBV14
cdr3_aa: CASSQWRGSYNSPLHF

j_call: TRBJ1-1
clone_size: once
v_call: TRBV5-1
cdr3_aa: CASSPSDRVLMNTEAFF

j_call: TRBJ2-6
clone_size: NA
v_call: TRBV5-4
cdr3_aa: CASSRDSDSGANVLTF

j_call: TRBJ2-5
clone_size: few
v_call: TRBV24-1
cdr3_aa: CATSDYGSGRKETQYF

j_call: TRBJ1-5
clone_size: NA
v_call: TRBV30
cdr3_aa: CAWSLGQQNQPQHF

j_call: TRBJ2-7
clone_size: NA
v_call: TRBV30
cdr3_aa: CAWSRDRSYEQYF

j_call: TRBJ1-2
clone_size: NA
v_call: TRBV6-1
cdr3_aa: CASSEAGSNRGLGYTF

j_call: TRBJ1-2
clone_size: few
v_call: TRBV5-4
cdr3_aa: CASSPSTGDAYGYTF

j_call: TRBJ2-3
clone_size: NA
v_call: TRBV29-1
cdr3_aa: CSEAGGESTDTQYF

j_call: TRBJ2-1
clone_size: NA
v_call: TRBV11-2
cdr3_aa: CASSSGVGEQFF

j_call: TRBJ2-7
clone_size: NA
v_call: TRBV3-1/TRBV3-2
cdr3_aa: CASSHGSYEQYF

j_call: TRBJ2-3
clone_size: NA
v_call: TRBV30
cdr3_aa: CAWSVRGTDTQYF

j_call: TRBJ2-7
clone_size: NA
v_call: TRBV3-1/TRBV3-2
cdr3_aa: CASSQVGYEQYF